The 32 T cell receptor beta chains below all came from one sample that was sequenced in a study of blood T cell repertoires in COVID-19. This table comes from immunoSEQ multiplex PCR, and its TCRdb copy is limited to in-frame clones, with some not included. The table shows 62,000 or so clones, with 80% to 90% occurring only once. Sequencing used peripheral blood. Source of these receptors: a woman aged 55-69 years with acute or convalescent COVID-19.

The V and J genes are TRBV11-2 and TRBJ2-7; 7 bases match TRBD1. The CDR3 has 16 amino acids. From germline, CDR1 is SGHAT and CDR2 FQNNGV. V gave up 4 bases and J gave up 4 bases; unmatched junction bases: 13. This chain's CDR3 is CASSSGTRGGGYEQYF. The CDR3 bases are TGTGCCAGCAGCTCCGGGACCCGAGGGGGCGGGTACGAGCAGTACTTC. Filled out from reference TRBV11-2 and TRBJ2-7, the complete variable domain reads EAGVAQSPRYKIIEKRQSVAFWCNPISGHATLYWYQQILGQGPKLLIQFQNNGVVDDSQLPKDRFSAERLKGVDSTLKIQPAKLEDSAVYLCASSSGTRGGGYEQYFGPGTRLTVT.

The chain links TRBV4-1 to TRBJ2-1, with 9 bases fitting TRBD2. CDR1 is MGHRA and CDR2 is YSYEKL in the germline V gene. Trimming took 4 bases from V and 0 from J; bases not matched to a gene: 10. This CDR3 is 18 amino acids long. The CDR3 region is CASSLYHVSGSSYNEQFF. The CDR3 DNA is TGCGCCAGCAGCCTGTACCACGTTAGCGGGAGCTCCTACAATGAGCAGTTCTTC.

The chain couples TRBV6-7 to TRBJ1-1; perhaps TRBD1 as D (5 bases). TRBV6-7 is classed as an ORF, of uncertain function. The CDR3 has 19 residues. V lost 7 bases and J 2 bases, leaving 29 bases between the germline ends. Here the CDR3 reads CASTSLGRGTSLSNTEAFF. Here the CDR3 DNA reads TGTGCCAGCACTTCTCTTGGGAGGGGCACTTCCCTAAGCAACACTGAAGCTTTCTTT.

Turning to this clone: One end of the junction is discordant with germline, which a read error may explain. The rearrangement links TRBV6-5 to TRBJ1-1; 7 nucleotides align to TRBD1. The CDR3 runs to 12 residues. Looked up from germline, CDR1 is MNHEY and CDR2 is SVGAGI. The CDR3 region is CACRGGNTEAFF. The CDR3, as DNA: TGTGCCTGCAGGGGGGGGAACACTGAAGCTTTCTTT.

This chain connects TRBV5-1 to TRBJ2-5; D might be TRBD2 (6 bases). The CDR3 runs to 14 residues. Germline CDR1 and CDR2: SGHRS and YFSETQ. Trimming removed 4 bases at V and 5 bases at J, with 15 bases between. DNA of the CDR3: TGCGCCAGCAGCCCGGAGGGGCTAGCGGAGACCCAGTACTTC. Its translation is CASSPEGLAETQYF.

The V and J genes are TRBV7-3 and TRBJ1-1; D remains ambiguous. Trimming cost V 2 bases and J 2 bases, with 12 bases left between them. The germline CDR1 and CDR2 sequences are SGHTA and FQGTGA. The CDR3 is 15 residues long. The CDR3 loop reads CASSLSRIGNTEAFF. CDR3 in DNA: TGTGCCAGCAGCTTATCGCGCATCGGTAACACTGAAGCTTTCTTT.

The rearrangement joins TRBV11-3 to TRBJ2-7; D call uncertain. The CDR3 covers 13 residues. Germline V CDR1 and CDR2: SGHNT, YENEEA. The V end lost 1 base, the J end lost 3 bases, and 7 bases lay between the germline ends. This CDR3 reads CASSLGSGYEQYF. The CDR3 coding sequence is TGTGCCAGCAGCTTAGGTTCGGGCTACGAGCAGTACTTC.

The genes are TRBV5-4 and TRBJ1-2, with D possibly matching TRBD1 (6 bases). CDR1 is SGHNT and CDR2 is YYREEE in the germline V gene (reference sequence). The CDR3 consists of 13 residues. The germline V and J ends were trimmed by 2 bases and 3 bases, with 8 bases remaining between them. The CDR3: CASSFKGDYGYTF. In nucleotides, the CDR3 is TGTGCCAGCAGCTTCAAGGGGGACTATGGCTACACCTTC. The entire variable domain, with the rest obtained from reference TRBV5-4 and TRBJ1-2, is as follows: ETGVTQSPTHLIKTRGQQVTLRCSSQSGHNTVSWYQQALGQGPQFIFQYYREEENGRGNFPPRFSGLQFPNYSSELNVNALELDDSALYLCASSFKGDYGYTFGSGTRLTVV.

The chain employs TRBV28 and TRBJ2-7; D is undetermined. CDR1 and CDR2 from the germline V gene are MDHEN and SYDVKM. V lost 1 base and J 6 bases, leaving 13 bases between the germline ends. CDR3 length equals 14 residues. CDR3 loop: CASSLLGRESEQYF. CDR3 DNA: TGTGCCAGCAGTTTATTGGGCCGCGAATCCGAGCAGTACTTC.

This clone was detected once. The genes are TRBV7-9 and TRBJ2-5; the match to TRBD2 covers 7 bases. With 0 bases clipped from V and 5 bases from J, the junction kept 6 bases outside the gene matches. Germline V lookup: CDR1 SEHNR, CDR2 FQNEAQ (reference sequence). The CDR3 extends over 15 amino acids. The DNA of the CDR3 is TGTGCCAGCAGCTTAGCCTCCGGGAGGCGCGAGACCCAGTACTTC. It encodes CASSLASGRRETQYF.

The CDR3 protein is CASSKIAATNEKLFF. Here the CDR3 DNA reads TGTGCCAGCAGTAAAATAGCGGCAACTAATGAAAAACTGTTTTTT. The rearrangement uses TRBV7-9 and TRBJ1-4; D call uncertain. From germline, CDR1 is SEHNR and CDR2 FQNEAQ (reference sequence). V lost 6 bases and J lost 0, with 11 bases in between. CDR3 length: 15 amino acids.

This chain uses TRBV5-1 with TRBJ2-5; no clear D gene. V was pared by 2 bases and J by 5 bases, with 13 bases between. This CDR3 is 14 amino acids long. Germline-derived CDR1 and CDR2 are SGHRS and YFSETQ. CDR3 protein: CASSLRHLEETQYF. For the CDR3, the DNA is TGCGCCAGCAGCTTACGCCACCTGGAGGAGACCCAGTACTTC.

The chain has TRBV28 and TRBJ2-5; TRBD2 is a possible D gene (6 bases). Germline V CDR1 and CDR2: MDHEN, SYDVKM. V was pared by 6 bases and J by 4 bases, with 21 bases between. The CDR3 runs to 16 residues. The CDR3: CASSSLGGPGGETQYF. The DNA for the CDR3 is TGTGCCAGCAGCTCCTTGGGGGGACCTGGCGGAGAGACCCAGTACTTC.

V gene TRBV4-1 combines with J gene TRBJ2-1; D is ambiguous. This CDR3 has 15 amino acids. V shed 0 bases and J shed 5 bases, with 11 bases lying between them. Germline assignment: CDR1 MGHRA and CDR2 YSYEKL. The CDR3 protein is CASSQDHNQNNEQFF. CDR3 bases: TGCGCCAGCAGCCAAGATCACAATCAAAACAATGAGCAGTTCTTC.

V and J are TRBV10-3 and TRBJ1-5; D unresolved. From germline, CDR1 is ENHRY and CDR2 SYGVKD. CDR3 length: 13 residues. Trimming removed 7 bases from V and 8 bases from J, with 15 bases in between. In nucleotides, the CDR3 is TGTGCCATCAAGAAAGGGAGTTCGGAGCCCCAGCATTTT. Translated: CAIKKGSSEPQHF.

The chain employs TRBV7-9 and TRBJ1-4, with 10 nucleotides matching TRBD1. J lost 6 bases, V lost 1 base, and 5 bases had no gene match. The germline V gene has CDR1 SEHNR and CDR2 FQNEAQ (reference sequence). The CDR3 has 16 amino acids. The CDR3 is CASSLGGTGDHEKLFF. The CDR3 bases are TGTGCCAGCAGCTTAGGAGGGACAGGGGACCATGAAAAACTGTTTTTT.

This clone occurred once. V usage is TRBV7-2 and J usage is TRBJ1-6; tentative D call: TRBD1 (6 bases). The V gene lost 4 bases and the J gene lost 6 bases, with 16 bases spanning the gap. Germline CDR1 is SGHTA and CDR2 is FQGNSA. The CDR3 extends over 16 amino acids. CDR3 DNA: TGTGCCAGCAGCTCCCCTTTGGGGGCAGTTAATTCACCCCTCCACTTT. Translation gives CASSSPLGAVNSPLHF.

This chain uses TRBV28 with TRBJ1-2; D might be TRBD1 (6 bases). The V gene lost 4 bases and the J gene lost 5 bases, with 20 bases spanning the gap. This CDR3 has 16 amino acids. Germline loops: CDR1 MDHEN, CDR2 SYDVKM. The CDR3 nucleotides read TGTGCCAGCAGTTCTCCCAGGGGAAGTTCGAGGTATGGCTACACCTTC. Translated, it gives CASSSPRGSSRYGYTF.

In its sample, this clone was seen once. V gene TRBV19 combines with J gene TRBJ1-2; D gene unclear. The V gene's germline CDR1 is LNHDA and CDR2 SQIVND (reference sequence). The CDR3 runs 12 residues. Trimming took 3 bases from V and 4 from J, leaving 6 bases between them. The CDR3 here is CASSMARYGYTF. In DNA form, the CDR3 reads TGTGCCAGTAGTATGGCACGCTATGGCTACACCTTC.

This clone turned up a few times. The chain joins TRBV28 to TRBJ1-1; D might be TRBD1 (6 bases). The length of the CDR3 is 14 residues. Germline CDR1 is MDHEN and CDR2 is SYDVKM. V dropped 5 bases and J dropped 6 bases, with 16 bases sitting between them. CDR3 in DNA: TGTGCCAGCAGTCCCCCCAGGGGTCCCGCTGAAGCTTTCTTT. Translating gives CASSPPRGPAEAFF.

The chain uses TRBV5-4 and TRBJ2-2; D might be TRBD1 (5 bases). Germline-derived CDR1 and CDR2 are SGHNT and YYREEE (reference sequence). V dropped 3 bases and J dropped 3 bases, with 9 bases sitting between them. This CDR3 is built from 14 residues. As DNA, the CDR3 is TGTGCCAGCAGCTCCGACAGTCACACCGGGGAGCTGTTTTTT. It translates to CASSSDSHTGELFF.

This chain links TRBV6-1 with TRBJ2-1; tentatively, D is TRBD2 (7 bases). Germline V gene data show CDR1 as MNHNS and CDR2 as SASEGT. Between the trimmed V and J ends, which lost 1 base and 7 bases, there was a span of 14 bases. The CDR3 extends over 15 amino acids. CDR3 loop: CASSEVGGPMNEQFF. The DNA for the CDR3 is TGTGCCAGCAGTGAAGTGGGGGGGCCCATGAATGAGCAGTTCTTC.

The chain recombines TRBV5-1 with TRBJ2-1; 9 nucleotides align to TRBD1. J lost 2 bases, V lost 3 bases, and 15 bases had no gene match. This CDR3 contains 19 residues. Germline loops: CDR1 SGHRS, CDR2 YFSETQ. This CDR3 reads CASSSTGGQGRGTYNEQFF. CDR3 coding DNA: TGCGCCAGCAGCTCGACAGGGGGACAAGGTCGGGGAACCTACAATGAGCAGTTCTTC.

V and J are TRBV6-5 and TRBJ1-5; 7 bases fit TRBD1. The germline V gene has CDR1 MNHEY and CDR2 SVGAGI. J gave up 0 bases and V 8 bases, and 7 bases lay outside the gene matches. CDR3 length: 15 residues. The CDR3 sequence: CASGPQGNSNQPQHF. The CDR3 DNA reads as TGTGCCAGCGGACCACAGGGGAATAGCAATCAGCCCCAGCATTTT.

The V and J genes are TRBV5-1 and TRBJ2-7; 13 bases are a match to TRBD2. The V gene's germline CDR1 is SGHRS and CDR2 YFSETQ. Trimming cost V 4 bases and J 3 bases; bases outside gene matches: 10. This CDR3 comprises 17 residues. The CDR3 DNA reads as TGCGCCAGCAGCGGCACCAAGGGGACTAGCGGGAACTACGAGCAGTACTTC. Translation gives CASSGTKGTSGNYEQYF.

The chain recombines TRBV5-1 with TRBJ2-7, with D perhaps TRBD2 (6 bases). The V end lost 4 bases, the J end lost 5 bases, and 16 bases lay between the germline ends. Germline V lookup: CDR1 SGHRS, CDR2 YFSETQ. There are 14 residues in the CDR3. This CDR3 is CASSPNTGVNEQYF. CDR3 nucleotides: TGCGCCAGCAGCCCCAACACGGGAGTGAACGAGCAGTACTTC.

The J gene is TRBJ2-3, the V gene TRBV24-1; 7 nucleotides match TRBD2. CDR3 size: 14 residues. CDR1 and CDR2 from the germline V gene are KGHDR and SFDVKD. J lost 3 bases, V lost 5 bases, and 4 bases had no gene match. Written as DNA, the CDR3 is TGTGCCACCAGTGTCTCCGGGAGGACAGATACGCAGTATTTT. It yields the protein CATSVSGRTDTQYF.

This clone was observed a handful of times. The chain uses TRBV7-9 and TRBJ2-5; TRBD1 agrees at 9 bases. Germline V gene data show CDR1 as SEHNR and CDR2 as FQNEAQ (reference sequence). CDR3 length: 14 residues. With 5 bases clipped from V and 5 bases from J, the junction kept 6 bases outside the gene matches. The CDR3 bases are TGTGCCAGCAGCACAAGGACAGGGGATGAGACCCAGTACTTC. It translates to CASSTRTGDETQYF. Drawing the rest from reference TRBV7-9 and TRBJ2-5, the complete variable domain is DTGVSQNPRHKITKRGQNVTFRCDPISEHNRLYWYRQTLGQGPEFLTYFQNEAQLEKSRLLSDRFSAERPKGSFSTLEIQRTEQGDSAMYLCASSTRTGDETQYFGPGTRLLVL.

The CDR3 sequence: CATSVSREGYNEQFF. The CDR3 DNA sequence: TGTGCCACCAGCGTCTCCCGGGAGGGTTACAATGAGCAGTTCTTC. This chain links TRBV15 with TRBJ2-1, with TRBD2 matching 8 bases. V gave up 5 bases and J gave up 4 bases; unmatched junction bases: 7. There are 15 residues in the CDR3. From germline, CDR1 is LNHNV and CDR2 YYDKDF (reference sequence). The entire variable domain, with the rest obtained from reference TRBV15 and TRBJ2-1, is as follows: DAMVIQNPRYQVTQFGKPVTLSCSQTLNHNVMYWYQQKSSQAPKLLFHYYDKDFNNEADTPDNFQSRRPNTSFCFLDIRSPGLGDTAMYLCATSVSREGYNEQFFGPGTRLTVL.

J is TRBJ1-2 and V is TRBV6-2 or TRBV6-3, with 7 bases that match TRBD1. The germline V gene encodes CDR1 MNHEY and CDR2 SVGEGT. The V gene end was trimmed by 5 bases and the J gene end by 0 bases; junction bases not matched to a gene: 6. The CDR3 sequence is 15 residues long. The CDR3 region has the DNA TGTGCCAGCAGTCCGCCCGGGACAGCTAACTATGGCTACACCTTC. Translating it yields CASSPPGTANYGYTF.

V gene TRBV18 combines with J gene TRBJ2-7; D gene unclear. The CDR3 consists of 13 residues. Trimming took 3 bases from V and 1 from J, leaving 7 bases between them. Germline V lookup: CDR1 KGHSH, CDR2 LQKENI. CDR3 amino acids: CASSPRESYEQYF. In DNA form, the CDR3 reads TGTGCCAGCTCACCGCGAGAATCCTACGAGCAGTACTTC.

CDR3 sequence reads: CASRRGNTEAFF. The CDR3 nucleotides are TGCGCCAGCCGCCGGGGAAACACTGAAGCTTTCTTT. V gene TRBV5-1 combines with J gene TRBJ1-1; no definite D call. Trimming shortened V by 7 bases and J by 2 bases, and 9 bases separated the two germline ends. The CDR3 has 12 residues. Germline V gene lookup returns CDR1 SGHRS and CDR2 YFSETQ.